This record concerns one T cell receptor (beta chain) sequence. The antigen is unknown. The data are from a study of Graves' ophthalmopathy and Graves' hyperthyroidism. Whole-study findings and limits: Among thyroid clonotypes expanded above 0.001 frequency, most also appeared in blood. With around 65% sensitivity and approximately 72% specificity, the model predicted ophthalmopathy progression.

Clinical symptoms and serum thyroxine were used for diagnosis; TRAb, thyroid ultrasound and orbital computed tomography were also relied on. Amplification from RNA transcripts yielded the TCR beta CDR3 regions. The workflow started with a first-round RT-PCR run with HTBI primers and then moved on to a second-round multiplex PCR. TCRdb analysed the multiplex PCR reads with MiXCR anew, one entry per CDR3 protein. The profile shows 350,000 to 450,000 distinct CDR3 sequences, roughly 20% of them singletons. This CDR3 comprises 16 residues. Losses at the gene ends were 5 bases for V and 3 bases for J; bases not matched to a gene: 10.

The V and J genes are TRBV12-3 or TRBV12-4 and TRBJ1-5, with 7 positions matching TRBD1. Sequenced: peripheral blood. This sequence was found in a woman between 18 and 29 years old with stable Graves' hyperthyroidism. CDR3 residues: CASSGGQVFPNQPQHF. Written as DNA, the CDR3 is TGTGCCAGCAGTGGCGGACAGGTTTTTCCCAATCAGCCCCAGCATTTT.